The text below deals with one TCR beta chain. The data were taken from a study of identical twins. The germline V gene has CDR1 SGHAT and CDR2 FQDESV (reference sequence). The CDR3 sequence is 17 residues long. V was pared by 1 base and J by 2 bases, with 9 bases of the junction left unmatched. Template switching created a universal primer site, and the cDNA included unique molecular identifiers. TCRdb recomputed calls from the 5' RACE reads with MiXCR, one row per CDR3 protein. Of about 550,000 distinct CDR3 sequences in the sample, about a fifth were seen once. This sample was also put to use in a study of yellow fever vaccine responses in identical twins. That source adds: Reportedly, the T cell response mounted by twins to vaccine seemed partly convergent, partly personalized.

This receptor was taken from a woman aged 18-30 years in good health. The chain is built from TRBV11-1 and TRBJ2-5, with 8 nucleotides matching TRBD1. The specimen was CD4+ T cells sorted from blood. CDR3 residues: CASSLGPDWTGQETQYF. In nucleotides, the CDR3 is TGTGCCAGCAGCTTAGGACCGGACTGGACAGGGCAAGAGACCCAGTACTTC.